This T cell receptor (beta chain) is from a study of T-cell reconstitution after alpha-beta-depleted transplantation in children. Unique molecular identifiers featured in how the TCRbeta library was prepared. TCRdb re-analysed the PCR reads in MiXCR, keeping a single row per CDR3 protein. The data show about 400,000 distinct CDR3 sequences, roughly 15% seen once. Germline loops: CDR1 SGHRS, CDR2 YFSETQ. This CDR3 spans 15 amino acids. On this clonotype itself: The junction does not match germline at one end; this may be a read error.

This specimen was PBMCs, taken from the stem cell graft. This clonotype was sampled from a human donor who donated a stem cell graft to a child with Fanconi anemia. The rearrangement links TRBV5-1 to TRBJ2-7; 9 bases are shared with TRBD1. CDR3 sequence: CASSLGGTGSYEQYF. CDR3 DNA: TGTGCCAGCAGCTTAGGTGGGACAGGGAGCTACGAGCAGTACTTC. The full variable domain, with the rest looked up from reference TRBV5-1 and TRBJ2-7, is KAGVTQTPRYLIKTRGQQVTLSCSPISGHRSVSWYQQTPGQGLQFLFEYFSETQRNKGNFPGRFSGRQFSNSRSEMNVSTLELGDSALYLCASSLGGTGSYEQYFGPGTRLTVT.